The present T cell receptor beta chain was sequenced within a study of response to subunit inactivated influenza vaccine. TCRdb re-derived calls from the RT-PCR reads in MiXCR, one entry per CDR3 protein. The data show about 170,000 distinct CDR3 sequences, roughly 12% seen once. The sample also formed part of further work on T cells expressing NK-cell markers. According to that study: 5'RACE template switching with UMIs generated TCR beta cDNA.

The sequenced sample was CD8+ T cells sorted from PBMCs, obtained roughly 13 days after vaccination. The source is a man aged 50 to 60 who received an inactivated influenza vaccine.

CDR3 coding DNA: TGTGCCAGCAGCTGGACTAGCGGGGGTTACTCCTACGAGCAGTACTTC. Translated: CASSWTSGGYSYEQYF. The V and J genes are TRBV11-2 and TRBJ2-7, with 13 bases matching TRBD2. Germline trimming cut 4 bases from V and 0 bases from J; bases unmatched to any gene: 3. The CDR3 runs to 16 residues. Germline V gene sequence: CDR1 SGHAT, CDR2 FQNNGV.